The rows below give T cell receptor beta chains drawn from one sample of a study of T cell responses to AZD1222 COVID-19 vaccine. Assay used: immunoSEQ multiplex PCR; TCRdb lists only in-frame clones, some missing. The sample consists of 80,000 to 95,000 clones, almost 90% of them appearing once. The sample here was peripheral blood, taken 28 days after the second AZD1222 dose. These receptor sequences come from an adult who received the AZD1222 COVID-19 vaccine. Each CDR3 is given with its conserved first and last residue. The D gene is left open where the match is weak.

d_gene | j_gene | v_gene | CDR3aa
NA | TRBJ1-1 | TRBV24-1 | CATSDLGSGAFF
NA | TRBJ2-3 | TRBV5-4 | CASSFWGDTQYF
TRBD2 | TRBJ2-1 | TRBV5-4 | CASSPGTSGYNEQFF
NA | TRBJ2-2 | TRBV21-1 | CASSRTFGQPSNTGELFF
NA | TRBJ2-1 | TRBV10-3 | CAISQQAIQARNEQFF
NA | TRBJ1-4 | TRBV5-1 | CASSPTSTNEKLFF
NA | TRBJ1-2 | TRBV30 | CAWSVLWGDGYTF
TRBD1 | TRBJ1-1 | TRBV2 | CASSIRQGARPFF
NA | TRBJ2-1 | TRBV6-4 | CASSDTEGGREFF
NA | TRBJ2-7 | TRBV28 | CASSFPEAGRGSEQYF
NA | TRBJ1-2 | TRBV18 | CASSPATGAYGYTF
NA | TRBJ2-7 | TRBV3-1/TRBV3-2 | CASSQLAYEQYF
TRBD2 | TRBJ2-2 | TRBV27 | CASSSGTSGRRTGELFF